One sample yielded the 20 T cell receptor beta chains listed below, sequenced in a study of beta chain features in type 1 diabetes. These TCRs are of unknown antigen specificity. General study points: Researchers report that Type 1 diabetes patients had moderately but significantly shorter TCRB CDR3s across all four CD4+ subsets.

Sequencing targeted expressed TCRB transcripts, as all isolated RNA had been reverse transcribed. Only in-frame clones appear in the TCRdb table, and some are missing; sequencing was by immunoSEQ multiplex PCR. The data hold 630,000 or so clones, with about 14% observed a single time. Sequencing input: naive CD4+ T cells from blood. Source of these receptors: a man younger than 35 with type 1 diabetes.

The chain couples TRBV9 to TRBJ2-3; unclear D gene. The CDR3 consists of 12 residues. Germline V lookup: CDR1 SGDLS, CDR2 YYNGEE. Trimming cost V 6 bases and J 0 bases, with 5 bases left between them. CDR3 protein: CASNPSTDTQYF. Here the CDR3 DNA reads TGTGCCAGCAACCCTAGCACAGATACGCAGTATTTT.

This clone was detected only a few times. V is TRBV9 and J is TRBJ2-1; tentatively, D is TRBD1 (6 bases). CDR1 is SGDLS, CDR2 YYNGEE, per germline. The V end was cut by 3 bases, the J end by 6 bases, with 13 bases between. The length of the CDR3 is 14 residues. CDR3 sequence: CASSGTTGGNEQFF. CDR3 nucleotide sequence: TGTGCCAGCAGCGGAACGACAGGCGGCAATGAGCAGTTCTTC.

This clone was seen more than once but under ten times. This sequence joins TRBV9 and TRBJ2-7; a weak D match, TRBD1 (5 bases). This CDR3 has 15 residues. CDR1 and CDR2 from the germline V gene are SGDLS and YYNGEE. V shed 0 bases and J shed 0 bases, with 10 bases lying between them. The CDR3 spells CASSVAAGNSYEQYF. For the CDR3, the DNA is TGTGCCAGCAGCGTAGCGGCAGGGAACTCCTACGAGCAGTACTTC.

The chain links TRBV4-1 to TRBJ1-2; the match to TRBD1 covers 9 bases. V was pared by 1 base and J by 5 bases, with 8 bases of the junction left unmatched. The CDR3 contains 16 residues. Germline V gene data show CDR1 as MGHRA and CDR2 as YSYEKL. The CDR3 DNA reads TGCGCCAGCAGCCAAGTGGGGACAGGGAATAGATATGGCTACACCTTC. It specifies CASSQVGTGNRYGYTF.

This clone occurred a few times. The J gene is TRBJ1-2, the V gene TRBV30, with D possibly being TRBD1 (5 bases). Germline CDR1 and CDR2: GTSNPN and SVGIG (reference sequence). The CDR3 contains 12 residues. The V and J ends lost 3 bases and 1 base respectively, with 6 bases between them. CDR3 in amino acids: CAWRRGNYGYTF. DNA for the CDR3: TGTGCCTGGAGGAGGGGTAACTATGGCTACACCTTC. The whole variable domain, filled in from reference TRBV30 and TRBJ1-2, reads SQTIHQWPATLVQPVGSPLSLECTVEGTSNPNLYWYRQAAGRGLQLLFYSVGIGQISSEVPQNLSASRPQDRQFILSSKKLLLSDSGFYLCAWRRGNYGYTFGSGTRLTVV.

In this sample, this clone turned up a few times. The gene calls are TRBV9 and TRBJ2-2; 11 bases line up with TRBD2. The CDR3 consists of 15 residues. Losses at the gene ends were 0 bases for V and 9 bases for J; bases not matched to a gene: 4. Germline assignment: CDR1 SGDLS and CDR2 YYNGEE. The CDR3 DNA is TGTGCCAGCAGCGTAGCCGGGACTAGCGGTCGGGAGCTGTTTTTT. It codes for CASSVAGTSGRELFF.

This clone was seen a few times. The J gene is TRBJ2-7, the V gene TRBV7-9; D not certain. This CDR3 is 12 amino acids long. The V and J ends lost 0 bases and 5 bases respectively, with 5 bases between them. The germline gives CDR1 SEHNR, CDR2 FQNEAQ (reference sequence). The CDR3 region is CASSLAGDEQYF. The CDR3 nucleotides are TGTGCCAGCAGCTTAGCGGGTGACGAGCAGTACTTC.

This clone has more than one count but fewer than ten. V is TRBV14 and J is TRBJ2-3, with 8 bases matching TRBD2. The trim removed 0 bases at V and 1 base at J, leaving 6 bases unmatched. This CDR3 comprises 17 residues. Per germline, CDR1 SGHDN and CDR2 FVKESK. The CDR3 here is CASSQESGSPRTDTQYF. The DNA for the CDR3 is TGTGCCAGCAGCCAAGAGAGCGGGAGTCCTCGCACAGATACGCAGTATTTT.

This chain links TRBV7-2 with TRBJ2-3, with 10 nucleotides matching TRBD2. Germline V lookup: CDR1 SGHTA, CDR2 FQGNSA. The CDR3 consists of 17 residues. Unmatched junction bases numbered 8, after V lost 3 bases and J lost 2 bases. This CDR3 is CASSFSLAGGLTDTQYF. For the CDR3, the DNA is TGTGCCAGCAGCTTTTCTTTAGCGGGGGGCCTCACAGATACGCAGTATTTT. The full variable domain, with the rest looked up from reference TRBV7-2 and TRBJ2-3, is GAGVSQSPSNKVTEKGKDVELRCDPISGHTALYWYRQSLGQGLEFLIYFQGNSAPDKSGLPSDRFSAERTGGSVSTLTIQRTQQEDSAVYLCASSFSLAGGLTDTQYFGPGTRLTVL.

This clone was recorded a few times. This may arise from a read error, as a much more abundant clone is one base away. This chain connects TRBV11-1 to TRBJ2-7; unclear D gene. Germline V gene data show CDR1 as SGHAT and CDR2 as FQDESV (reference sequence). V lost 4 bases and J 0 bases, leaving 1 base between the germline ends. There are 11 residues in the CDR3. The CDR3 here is CASSYSYEQYF. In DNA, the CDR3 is TGTGCCAGCAGCTACTCCTACGAGCAGTACTTC. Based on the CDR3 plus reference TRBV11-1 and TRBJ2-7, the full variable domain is EAEVAQSPRYKITEKSQAVAFWCDPISGHATLYWYRQILGQGPELLVQFQDESVVDDSQLPKDRFSAERLKGVDSTLKIQPAELGDSAMYLCASSYSYEQYFGPGTRLTVT.

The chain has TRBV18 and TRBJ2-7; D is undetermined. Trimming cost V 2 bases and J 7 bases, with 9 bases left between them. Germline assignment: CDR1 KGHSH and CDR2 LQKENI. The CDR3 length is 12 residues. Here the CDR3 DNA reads TGTGCCAGCTCACCAAGAGGAATTGAGCAGTACTTC. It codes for CASSPRGIEQYF.

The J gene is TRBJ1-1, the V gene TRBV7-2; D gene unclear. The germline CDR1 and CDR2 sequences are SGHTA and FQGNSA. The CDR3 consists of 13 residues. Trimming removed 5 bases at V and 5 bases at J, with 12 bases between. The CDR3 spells CASSGYTETEAFF. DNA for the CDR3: TGTGCCAGCAGCGGTTACACAGAAACTGAAGCTTTCTTT.

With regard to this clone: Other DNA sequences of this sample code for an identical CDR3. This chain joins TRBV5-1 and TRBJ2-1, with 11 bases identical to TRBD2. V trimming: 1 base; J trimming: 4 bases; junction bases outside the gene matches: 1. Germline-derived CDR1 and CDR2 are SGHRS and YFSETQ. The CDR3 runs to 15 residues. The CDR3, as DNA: TGCGCCAGCAGCTTGACTAGCGGGAGTTACAATGAGCAGTTCTTC. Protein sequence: CASSLTSGSYNEQFF.

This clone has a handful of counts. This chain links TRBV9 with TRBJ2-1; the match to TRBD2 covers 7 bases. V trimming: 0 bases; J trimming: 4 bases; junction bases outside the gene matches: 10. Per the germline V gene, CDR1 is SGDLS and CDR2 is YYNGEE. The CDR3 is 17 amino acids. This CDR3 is CASSVALRESSYNEQFF. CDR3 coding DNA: TGTGCCAGCAGCGTAGCCCTGCGGGAGAGCTCTTACAATGAGCAGTTCTTC.

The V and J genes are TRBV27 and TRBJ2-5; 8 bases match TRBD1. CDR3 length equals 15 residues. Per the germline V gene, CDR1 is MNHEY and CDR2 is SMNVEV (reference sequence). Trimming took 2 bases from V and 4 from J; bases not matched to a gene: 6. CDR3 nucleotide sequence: TGTGCCAGCAGTTTAGGCCAGGGGGCGCGAGAGACCCAGTACTTC. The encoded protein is CASSLGQGARETQYF.

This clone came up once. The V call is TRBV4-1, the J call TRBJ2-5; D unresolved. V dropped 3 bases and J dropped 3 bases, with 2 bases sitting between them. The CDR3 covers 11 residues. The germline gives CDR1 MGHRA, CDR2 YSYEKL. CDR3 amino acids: CASSQEETQYF. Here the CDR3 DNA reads TGCGCCAGCAGCCAGGAAGAGACCCAGTACTTC.

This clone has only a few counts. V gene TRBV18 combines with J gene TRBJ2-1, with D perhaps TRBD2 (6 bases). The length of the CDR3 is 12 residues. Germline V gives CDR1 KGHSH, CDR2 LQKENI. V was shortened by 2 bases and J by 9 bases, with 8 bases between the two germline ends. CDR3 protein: CASSPEGGEQFF. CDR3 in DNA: TGTGCCAGCTCACCAGAGGGAGGTGAGCAGTTCTTC.

CDR3 sequence reads: CSARENYEQYF. For the CDR3, the DNA is TGCAGTGCTAGAGAGAACTACGAGCAGTACTTC. This chain joins TRBV20-1 and TRBJ2-7; D gene ambiguous. V lost 0 bases to trimming and J lost 3 bases, with 3 bases between them. Germline V CDR1 and CDR2: DFQATT, SNEGSKA (reference sequence). The length of the CDR3 is 11 residues.

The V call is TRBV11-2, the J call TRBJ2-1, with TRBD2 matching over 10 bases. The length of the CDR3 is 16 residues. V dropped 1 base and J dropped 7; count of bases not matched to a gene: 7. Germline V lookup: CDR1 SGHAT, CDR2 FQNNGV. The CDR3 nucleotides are TGTGCCAGCAGCTTAGCGCTAGCGGGAGACGTGAATGAGCAGTTCTTC. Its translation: CASSLALAGDVNEQFF.

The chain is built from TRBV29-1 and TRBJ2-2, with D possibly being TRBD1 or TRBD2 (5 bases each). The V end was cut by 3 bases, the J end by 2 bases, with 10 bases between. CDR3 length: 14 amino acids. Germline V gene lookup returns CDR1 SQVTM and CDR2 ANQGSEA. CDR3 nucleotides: TGCAGCGTTGAGGGACGGTTCAACACCGGGGAGCTGTTTTTT. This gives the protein CSVEGRFNTGELFF.